Listed here are 31 T cell receptor beta chains from one sample, sequenced in a study of cytomegalovirus exposure and HLA in healthy donors. Sequenced by immunoSEQ multiplex PCR; TCRdb stores in-frame clones only, minus some. Of about 340,000 clones in the sample, more than 80% were seen once. Sample: PBMCs. Receptor source: a woman between 18 and 30 years old in good health and CMV-seronegative.

V usage is TRBV28 and J usage is TRBJ1-1; TRBD1 matches 9 bases. CDR1 is MDHEN and CDR2 is SYDVKM in the germline V gene. The CDR3 is 13 residues long. Trimming took 10 bases from V and 1 from J; bases not matched to a gene: 4. DNA of the CDR3: TGTGCCACATACAGGGGGCCGAACACTGAAGCTTTCTTT. The encoded protein is CATYRGPNTEAFF.

The count of this clone is one. The chain employs TRBV5-1 and TRBJ1-2, with 12 bases fitting TRBD1. Germline CDR1 SGHRS, CDR2 YFSETQ. The CDR3 sequence is 16 residues long. Trimming removed 3 bases from V and 5 bases from J; junction bases left unmatched: 8. The CDR3 loop is CASSSGTGGAGYGYTF. The CDR3 nucleotides read TGCGCCAGCAGCTCCGGGACAGGGGGCGCGGGGTATGGCTACACCTTC.

V and J are TRBV6-6 and TRBJ1-2; D remains unclear. There are 12 residues in the CDR3. Germline V CDR1 and CDR2: MNHNY, SVGAGI (reference sequence). Trimming took off 7 bases at V and 8 bases at J, with 14 bases between the two ends. The CDR3 is CASTKELEGYTF. In DNA, the CDR3 is TGTGCCAGCACTAAGGAACTAGAAGGCTACACCTTC.

The CDR3 sequence is CASSFKDRGPEQYF. In DNA, the CDR3 is TGCGCCAGCAGCTTCAAAGACAGGGGGCCCGAGCAGTACTTC. The rearrangement uses TRBV5-1 and TRBJ2-7, with TRBD1 identical over 10 bases. The V and J ends lost 2 bases and 6 bases, in that order; junction bases with no gene match: 5. The CDR3 totals 14 residues. The germline CDR1 and CDR2 sequences are SGHRS and YFSETQ.

The chain combines TRBV7-9 with TRBJ2-1; 14 positions agree with TRBD2. V shed 5 bases and J 7 bases; nucleotides not matched to a gene: 10. Germline assignment: CDR1 SEHNR and CDR2 FQNEAQ (reference sequence). The CDR3 spans 17 residues. This chain's CDR3 is CASSTEPWTSGRNEQFF. In DNA, the CDR3 is TGTGCCAGCAGCACCGAACCCTGGACTAGCGGGAGGAATGAGCAGTTCTTC.

A few counts support this clone. The genes are TRBV7-3 and TRBJ2-5, with D possibly TRBD1 on 8 matching bases. From germline, CDR1 is SGHTA and CDR2 FQGTGA. V dropped 6 bases and J dropped 3 bases, with 14 bases sitting between them. The CDR3 length is 14 residues. This CDR3 is CASRRTGGEETQYF. The DNA of the CDR3 is TGTGCCAGCAGGCGAACAGGGGGGGAAGAGACCCAGTACTTC.

The chain carries TRBV5-1 and TRBJ1-2; D is uncertain. CDR3 size: 14 residues. V dropped 0 bases and J dropped 5 bases, with 11 bases sitting between them. Germline V gene lookup returns CDR1 SGHRS and CDR2 YFSETQ. This CDR3 is CASSLDPSAYGYTF. The CDR3 DNA sequence: TGCGCCAGCAGCTTGGATCCCAGTGCTTATGGCTACACCTTC.

V and J are TRBV10-3 and TRBJ2-1; TRBD2 is a possible D gene (6 bases). The germline V gene encodes CDR1 ENHRY and CDR2 SYGVKD. The CDR3 contains 14 residues. Trimming stripped 0 bases from V and 9 bases from J, with 12 bases between. The CDR3 coding sequence is TGTGCCATCAGTGAGTCGAATCAGGGAGGTGAGCAGTTCTTC. This encodes CAISESNQGGEQFF.

Worth noting for this clone: Sequence at one end of the junction differs from germline and may be a read error. The chain combines TRBV7-7 with TRBJ2-1, with 14 bases aligning to TRBD2. In germline, CDR1 is SSHAT, CDR2 FNYEAQ (reference sequence). The CDR3 sequence is 18 residues long. Here the CDR3 DNA reads TGTGCTAGCAGCTTAGGACTGGGGACTAGCGGGAGTCTGGATGAGCAGTTCTTC. Translating gives CASSLGLGTSGSLDEQFF.

The chain is built from TRBV5-6 and TRBJ2-7; TRBD1 agrees at 7 bases. V gave up 1 base and J gave up 4 bases; unmatched junction bases: 2. Germline V lookup: CDR1 SGHDT, CDR2 YYEEEE. CDR3 length equals 13 residues. The CDR3 DNA reads TGTGCCAGCAGCTTGTGGGACAGATACGAGCAGTACTTC. It specifies CASSLWDRYEQYF.

The count of this clone is one. Other DNA sequences of this sample code for an identical CDR3. This chain joins TRBV19 and TRBJ2-3; TRBD1 matches 8 bases. The CDR3 spans 13 residues. After removal of 4 bases from V and 4 bases from J, the junction contained 1 base not matched to a gene. The germline CDR1 and CDR2 sequences are LNHDA and SQIVND (reference sequence). The CDR3: CASSTQGADTQYF. The CDR3 coding sequence is TGTGCCAGTAGTACACAGGGGGCAGATACGCAGTATTTT.

Note on this clone: Other DNA sequences from this sample encode an identical CDR3 as well. The chain employs TRBV18 and TRBJ2-7; no firm D call. The CDR3 contains 14 residues. Trimming removed 3 bases from V and 0 bases from J, with 9 bases in between. The germline V gene has CDR1 KGHSH and CDR2 LQKENI. CDR3 region: CASSPPGLSYEQYF. As DNA, the CDR3 is TGTGCCAGCTCACCTCCGGGTCTCTCCTACGAGCAGTACTTC.

The chain couples TRBV11-1 to TRBJ2-7; TRBD2 might be the D (5 bases). Per the germline V gene, CDR1 is SGHAT and CDR2 is FQDESV (reference sequence). The V and J ends lost 0 bases and 3 bases respectively, with 9 bases between them. The CDR3 has 14 amino acids. Written as DNA, the CDR3 is TGTGCCAGCAGCTTAGCGGGAGCCTACTACGAGCAGTACTTC. It encodes CASSLAGAYYEQYF.

The chain couples TRBV7-8 to TRBJ2-1; unclear D gene. V gave up 5 bases and J gave up 9 bases, with 17 bases separating them. This CDR3 is 14 amino acids long. Germline CDR1 reads SGHVS; CDR2 reads FQNEAQ. The CDR3 DNA sequence: TGTGCCAGCAGCATTACCCGGCTGCAGGTTGAGCAGTTCTTC. Translating it yields CASSITRLQVEQFF.

The V gene is TRBV27, the J gene TRBJ2-3; 7 bases fit TRBD1. CDR1 is MNHEY, CDR2 SMNVEV, per germline (reference sequence). Trimming took 8 bases from V and 3 from J; bases not matched to a gene: 8. The CDR3 is made up of 14 amino acids. The CDR3 region is CASVPRGRTDTQYF. The CDR3 region has the DNA TGTGCCAGCGTACCCAGGGGGAGAACAGATACGCAGTATTTT.

This clone was recorded once. The chain combines TRBV7-9 with TRBJ2-7; weak D call: TRBD2 (7 bases). The CDR3 loop spans 15 amino acids. V lost 5 bases and J lost 2, with 16 bases in between. Germline loops: CDR1 SEHNR, CDR2 FQNEAQ (reference sequence). This CDR3 reads CASSPPGGHPYEQYF. CDR3 sequence (DNA): TGTGCCAGCAGCCCCCCCGGGGGGCACCCCTACGAGCAGTACTTC. The whole variable domain, remainder taken from reference TRBV7-9 and TRBJ2-7, is DTGVSQNPRHKITKRGQNVTFRCDPISEHNRLYWYRQTLGQGPEFLTYFQNEAQLEKSRLLSDRFSAERPKGSFSTLEIQRTEQGDSAMYLCASSPPGGHPYEQYFGPGTRLTVT.

This clone is a singleton in its sample. CDR3 DNA: TGTGCCAGCAGTTTAAGAGGCCCGCCCGGGGAGCTGTTTTTT. Residues: CASSLRGPPGELFF. The chain employs TRBV27 and TRBJ2-2; unclear D gene. V was trimmed by 2 bases and J by 6 bases, leaving 10 bases between them. CDR3 length equals 14 residues. Germline V gene sequence: CDR1 MNHEY, CDR2 SMNVEV (reference sequence).

The chain is built from TRBV6-1 and TRBJ2-7; 7 nucleotides line up with TRBD1. V was clipped by 4 bases and J by 1 base; unmatched bases: 7. The CDR3 loop spans 15 amino acids. Germline lookup yields CDR1 MNHNS and CDR2 SASEGT. The CDR3 region has the DNA TGTGCCAGCAGTGCGTCCCCCAGGGGGTCCTACGAGCAGTACTTC. It encodes CASSASPRGSYEQYF.

This rearrangement joins TRBV7-2 to TRBJ2-3, with 10 positions matching TRBD2. The CDR3 runs to 18 residues. The junction had 13 bases not matched to a gene; V was cut back by 7 bases and J by 0 bases. Looked up from germline, CDR1 is SGHTA and CDR2 is FQGNSA. The CDR3 sequence is CASNLPSGSATSTDTQYF. CDR3 DNA sequence: TGTGCCAGCAACCTTCCTAGCGGGAGTGCTACTAGCACAGATACGCAGTATTTT.

The chain is built from TRBV7-8 and TRBJ2-7; maybe TRBD1 (6 bases). With 5 bases removed from V and 0 bases from J, the gap between germline ends came to 20 bases. Germline CDR1 and CDR2: SGHVS and FQNEAQ. The CDR3 has 17 residues. CDR3 sequence: CASSIKGGQGHSYEQYF. Here the CDR3 DNA reads TGTGCCAGCAGCATTAAAGGTGGGCAGGGACACTCCTACGAGCAGTACTTC.

This clone was picked up a small number of times. V usage is TRBV29-1 and J usage is TRBJ1-1; D is ambiguous. The germline V gene encodes CDR1 SQVTM and CDR2 ANQGSEA. Trimming shortened V by 4 bases and J by 4 bases, and 16 bases separated the two germline ends. There are 14 residues in the CDR3. The CDR3 DNA sequence: TGCAGCGTTGTCCCCCGCAGATCTGGCACTGAAGCTTTCTTT. It encodes CSVVPRRSGTEAFF.

The V call is TRBV21-1, the J call TRBJ2-7; TRBD1 is taken as the D call from the table, unchecked against the DNA. TRBV21-1 is assigned pseudogene status. This CDR3 contains 17 residues. This CDR3 is CASSPRDYRGYPWGQYF. CDR3 in DNA: TGTGCCAGCAGCCCCCGGGATTACAGGGGATACCCTTGGGGGCAGTACTTC.

The V call is TRBV7-9, the J call TRBJ2-7; 7 bases line up with TRBD1. Trimming at V came to 1 base and at J to 7 bases, leaving 7 bases not matched to a gene. The CDR3 spans 14 residues. The V gene's germline CDR1 is SEHNR and CDR2 FQNEAQ (reference sequence). The CDR3 is CASSLGTGVEEQYF. The DNA for the CDR3 is TGTGCCAGCAGCTTAGGTACAGGGGTGGAAGAGCAGTACTTC.

Regarding this clone: This same CDR3 is encoded by further DNA sequences in the sample. DNA of the CDR3: TGTGCCAGCAGTTTGGGACTAGCGGCCTACAATGAGCAGTTCTTC. This translates into CASSLGLAAYNEQFF. V gene TRBV27 combines with J gene TRBJ2-1; 11 nucleotides line up with TRBD2. This CDR3 has 15 amino acids. Germline V gene sequence: CDR1 MNHEY, CDR2 SMNVEV (reference sequence). V lost 3 bases to trimming and J lost 2 bases; unmatched junction nucleotides: 0.

The rearrangement links TRBV4-3 to TRBJ2-7; perhaps TRBD1 as D (6 bases). Germline assignment: CDR1 LGHNA and CDR2 YSLEER. The CDR3 extends over 14 amino acids. Trimming cost V 0 bases and J 4 bases, with 10 bases left between them. CDR3 nucleotide sequence: TGCGCCAGCAGCCAAGAAGACAGGAGGTACGAGCAGTACTTC. Translation gives CASSQEDRRYEQYF.

Points on this clone: Mismatch with germline at one junction end may stem from a read error. The chain uses TRBV10-3 and TRBJ1-1; D call uncertain. Germline V gene data show CDR1 as ENHRY and CDR2 as SYGVKD. CDR3 length: 11 amino acids. The CDR3 protein is CAISDSAVREF. In DNA form, the CDR3 reads TGTGCCATCAGTGACTCCGCGGTACGTGAGTTT.

The chain employs TRBV15 and TRBJ1-4; 10 positions agree with TRBD1. Germline trimming cut 4 bases from V and 7 bases from J; bases unmatched to any gene: 6. Germline CDR1 LNHNV, CDR2 YYDKDF (reference sequence). The CDR3 is 15 amino acids. The CDR3 coding sequence is TGTGCCACCAGCATCGCAAGGACAGGGGGTGAAAAACTGTTTTTT. Its protein product is CATSIARTGGEKLFF. Looking up the rest from reference TRBV15 and TRBJ1-4 gives the full variable domain: DAMVIQNPRYQVTQFGKPVTLSCSQTLNHNVMYWYQQKSSQAPKLLFHYYDKDFNNEADTPDNFQSRRPNTSFCFLDIRSPGLGDTAMYLCATSIARTGGEKLFFGSGTQLSVL.

The rearrangement joins TRBV13 to TRBJ2-7; D is possibly TRBD2 (7 bases). Germline CDR1 PRHDT, CDR2 FYEKMQ (reference sequence). This CDR3 is 16 amino acids long. V lost 0 bases and J 7 bases, leaving 19 bases between the germline ends. The CDR3 DNA sequence: TGTGCCAGCAGCTTAGGCGGACGCGCGGGGGCCTGGGAGCAGTACTTC. This translates into CASSLGGRAGAWEQYF.

In this sample, this clone turned up once. The chain is built from TRBV27 and TRBJ2-6; 11 bases fit TRBD2. Germline V gene data show CDR1 as MNHEY and CDR2 as SMNVEV (reference sequence). J was trimmed by 2 bases and V by 5 bases; bases with no gene match: 5. The length of the CDR3 is 17 residues. This CDR3 is CASSPLLAGAGANVLTF. CDR3 sequence (DNA): TGTGCCAGCAGTCCCCTACTAGCGGGAGCTGGGGCCAACGTCCTGACTTTC.

The chain couples TRBV28 to TRBJ1-1, with D maybe TRBD1 (6 bases). CDR3 length equals 16 residues. Trimming removed 4 bases at V and 0 bases at J, with 15 bases between. The germline gives CDR1 MDHEN, CDR2 SYDVKM. The CDR3 loop is CASSSPGQSMNTEAFF. The CDR3 DNA reads as TGTGCCAGCAGTTCCCCAGGACAGAGTATGAACACTGAAGCTTTCTTT.

This clone was counted once. Within the sample, other DNA sequences also encode this same CDR3. The chain employs TRBV5-1 and TRBJ2-1, with TRBD2 matching 8 bases. The V segment lost 2 bases and the J segment 4 bases; nucleotides outside the gene matches: 5. CDR3 size: 15 residues. Germline CDR1 reads SGHRS; CDR2 reads YFSETQ. CDR3: CASSLGLAGYNEQFF. The DNA for the CDR3 is TGCGCCAGCAGCTTAGGGCTAGCGGGTTACAATGAGCAGTTCTTC.